The present TCR beta chain was sequenced within a study of cytomegalovirus exposure and HLA in healthy donors. About the study: According to later analysis, the same platform produced the 120 or so validation and approximately 700 first-cohort repertoires. Broader study findings: Cytomegalovirus association was assigned to more than 150 TCR beta chains. Whilst most TCR sequences proved rare, a subset of public TCRs occurred across many donors. In vitro testing confirmed a few CMV-associated chains as specific for CMV antigens.

Assay used: immunoSEQ multiplex PCR; TCRdb lists only in-frame clones, some missing. This table holds 250,000 to 300,000 clones, around 85% found once. This clone was recorded a few times. Its specificity is not known. Sequenced sample: PBMCs. This TCR came from a woman under 30 in good health and CMV-seronegative.

CDR3 nucleotide sequence: TGTGCCAGCAGCGTACAAGGGGTCCACACCTTC. Translated, it gives CASSVQGVHTF. V is TRBV9 and J is TRBJ1-2; weak D call: TRBD1 (5 bases). CDR1 and CDR2 from the germline V gene are SGDLS and YYNGEE. Trimming stripped 1 base from V and 12 bases from J, with 10 bases between. The CDR3 sequence is 11 residues long.